This TCR beta chain was retrieved from a study of low-dose radiotherapy and immunotherapy resistance in tumors. Across the whole study: Over 26 weeks, cohort 2 got 1 Gy every two weeks, reaching 13 Gy.

Time point given: after trial treatment. Specified treatment: LDRT plus nivolumab, ipilimumab, low-dose cyclophosphamide and aspirin (RACIN trial). The treatment that donors received included nivolumab, ipilimumab, aspirin, low-dose cyclophosphamide and low-dose radiotherapy. Patients who could take part had advanced solid tumors with no tumor-infiltrating lymphocytes. TRAV- and TRBV-specific primers were used for first-strand cDNA, which covered alpha and beta chains. Both a constant-region primer and a V-primer adapter served to amplify TCRs across 15 to 20 PCR cycles. In vitro transcription was used to amplify the isolated mRNA. TCRdb ran MiXCR on the reads and lists one entry per CDR3 protein. The sample contains around 33,000 distinct CDR3 sequences, 45% to 55% of which appear only once. This receptor was obtained from a male donor with gallbladder cancer. This sample comprised PBMCs, obtained after low-dose radiotherapy plus immunotherapy.

CDR3 in amino acids: CATQATPGQKADGYTF. The CDR3 region has the DNA TGTGCCACCCAAGCGACTCCGGGACAGAAAGCAGATGGCTACACCTTC. The V and J genes are TRBV28 and TRBJ1-2, with TRBD1 identical over 7 bases. Germline V lookup: CDR1 MDHEN, CDR2 SYDVKM. This CDR3 region has 16 residues. J lost 6 bases, V lost 10 bases, and 20 bases had no gene match.